The entry below describes one T cell receptor beta chain. The germline V gene encodes CDR1 SGHRS and CDR2 YFSETQ. The V end lost 4 bases, the J end lost 1 base, and 9 bases lay between the germline ends. This CDR3 has 14 residues. The record originates from a study of blood T cell repertoires in COVID-19. Study at large: There were acute and convalescent COVID-19 samples, and they came from the United States, Italy and Spain.

Authors' analysis steps: Estimation of nucleated cell counts relied on the amplification of reference gene primers. Only in-frame clones appear in the TCRdb table, and some are missing; sequencing was by immunoSEQ multiplex PCR. That table is the source of V, J and clone size, and D and trimming were worked out from the DNA. This table has some 150,000 clones, about 85% appearing once. The specimen sequenced was peripheral blood. The sequence was obtained from a man aged 60-69 years who had recovered from COVID-19. V is TRBV5-1 and J is TRBJ1-3, with D unresolved. The CDR3 DNA is TGCGCCAGCAGCCCGACGGGATCTGGAAACACCATATATTTT. Translation: CASSPTGSGNTIYF.